One and the same sample provided the 9 T cell receptor beta chains below, sequenced in a study of T cell repertoires in cytomegalovirus infection. TCRdb independently ran MiXCR on the reads; one entry per CDR3 protein. The table lists around 430,000 distinct CDR3 sequences, under 55% of them singletons, with about 39% in the top ten. Antigens for these TCRs are unknown. The sequencing used cultured PBMCs, collected from culture after CMV antigen stimulation. These receptors all stem from a human donor in good health (CMV status not recorded). Some clones in this sample may be carry-over from other donors' samples.

This clonotype was seen many times. The V and J genes are TRBV7-2 and TRBJ2-1; 10 bases fit TRBD2. This CDR3 comprises 16 residues. Germline V gene lookup returns CDR1 SGHTA and CDR2 FQGNSA. Trimming took 5 bases from V and 7 from J; bases not matched to a gene: 11. The CDR3 loop reads CASSPQGLAGVNEQFF. CDR3 DNA sequence: TGTGCCAGCAGCCCCCAGGGGCTAGCGGGGGTGAATGAGCAGTTCTTC. Complete variable domain (other parts from reference TRBV7-2 and TRBJ2-1): GAGVSQSPSNKVTEKGKDVELRCDPISGHTALYWYRQSLGQGLEFLIYFQGNSAPDKSGLPSDRFSAERTGGSVSTLTIQRTQQEDSAVYLCASSPQGLAGVNEQFFGPGTRLTVL.

This clonotype showed up just a few times. The V gene is TRBV5-5, the J gene TRBJ2-1, with D possibly being TRBD2 (6 bases). CDR1 and CDR2 (germline): SGHKS, YYEKEE (reference sequence). V shed 0 bases and J shed 7 bases, with 11 bases lying between them. This CDR3 is built from 14 residues. CDR3 sequence reads: CASSLEGLVNEQFF. CDR3 in DNA: TGTGCCAGCAGCTTGGAGGGACTGGTTAATGAGCAGTTCTTC.

The rearrangement links TRBV7-6 to TRBJ1-3, with D maybe TRBD1 (6 bases). Germline CDR1 SGHVS, CDR2 FNYEAQ. V lost 1 base and J 4 bases, leaving 14 bases between the germline ends. This CDR3 spans 16 amino acids. CDR3 in DNA: TGTGCCAGCAGCTTAGAAGCGGGGGCGAAAGGAAACACCATATATTTT. Translation: CASSLEAGAKGNTIYF.

This clonotype has only a few counts. This chain links TRBV7-9 with TRBJ2-1; possible D gene TRBD1, 6 bases. The CDR3 extends over 16 amino acids. In germline, CDR1 is SEHNR, CDR2 FQNEAQ (reference sequence). Trimming removed 6 bases from V and 0 bases from J, with 15 bases in between. This CDR3 is CASRDTGSSSYNEQFF. For the CDR3, the DNA is TGTGCCAGCAGAGATACAGGGAGTAGCTCCTACAATGAGCAGTTCTTC.

V usage is TRBV7-6 and J usage is TRBJ2-1; 10 positions agree with TRBD2. V lost 1 base and J lost 7; bases outside the gene matches: 19. The germline V gene encodes CDR1 SGHVS and CDR2 FNYEAQ. The CDR3 runs 20 residues. CDR3 DNA: TGTGCCAGCAGCTTAGTGCCCCGGATACTAGCGGGGAGGGGTGGAAATGAGCAGTTCTTC. It encodes CASSLVPRILAGRGGNEQFF.

This chain uses TRBV19 with TRBJ1-6; 11 positions match TRBD1. Unmatched junction bases numbered 7, after V lost 9 bases and J lost 0 bases. This CDR3 comprises 17 residues. Germline V gives CDR1 LNHDA, CDR2 SQIVND (reference sequence). CDR3 in amino acids: CASRDRGRSSYNSPLHF. DNA for the CDR3: TGTGCCAGCAGGGACAGGGGGAGAAGCTCCTATAATTCACCCCTCCACTTT.

The gene calls are TRBV6-1 and TRBJ2-7, with D perhaps matching TRBD1 (5 bases). The V gene's germline CDR1 is MNHNS and CDR2 SASEGT. There are 13 residues in the CDR3. V was clipped by 4 bases and J by 5 bases, with 12 bases between them. CDR3 bases: TGTGCCAGCAGTGTTGCAGGGTCCGACGAGCAGTACTTC. Protein: CASSVAGSDEQYF.

The CDR3 DNA reads TGCGCCAGCAGCTTGGGGCAGGGACTAGCCTTCCGAGAGACCCAGTACTTC. Its translation is CASSLGQGLAFRETQYF. The gene calls are TRBV5-1 and TRBJ2-5; the match to TRBD2 covers 9 bases. Germline CDR1 is SGHRS and CDR2 is YFSETQ. The J segment lost 4 bases and the V segment lost 0 bases, leaving 10 bases of the junction unmatched. This CDR3 has 17 amino acids. Complete variable domain (other parts from reference TRBV5-1 and TRBJ2-5): KAGVTQTPRYLIKTRGQQVTLSCSPISGHRSVSWYQQTPGQGLQFLFEYFSETQRNKGNFPGRFSGRQFSNSRSEMNVSTLELGDSALYLCASSLGQGLAFRETQYFGPGTRLLVL.

The V gene is TRBV28, the J gene TRBJ1-2; TRBD1 matches 9 bases. The CDR3 contains 15 residues. Germline V CDR1 and CDR2: MDHEN, SYDVKM. The V segment lost 5 bases and the J segment 7 bases; nucleotides outside the gene matches: 11. CDR3 DNA: TGTGCCAGCAGTCCCCCCGACAGGGGGTCTGGTGGCTACACCTTC. Its protein product is CASSPPDRGSGGYTF.